This T cell receptor (beta chain) was captured in a study of T cell responses to AZD1222 COVID-19 vaccine (dated by TCRdb to the early 2020s). About the full investigation: AZD1222 recipients given second doses at about 4 weeks or at about 12 weeks were pooled, since spike-specific TCR depth and breadth were not found to differ between the two schedules. TCR sequencing covered 233 trial participants: 200 to 220 given two doses of AZD1222 and 26 given two doses of MenACWY control vaccine. Enrollment into the trials was organized by age into subgroups of 18-55, 56-69 and 70-plus years, and those subgroups contained roughly 150, 30 and 60 TCR-sequenced participants, respectively.

Inclusive of the bounding cysteine and phenylalanine, the CDR3 is 15 residues long. Only the CDR3 part of the read is kept: 45 bases, read in frame from the first base. V was cut back by 4 bases and J by 0 bases, leaving a gap of 12 bases between them. The CDR3 regions of human TCRbeta chains were subjected to immunosequencing. The paper's processing steps were these. TCRs in the repertoires were compared against a reference library of SARS-CoV-2-specific TCRs that had been generated with the MIRA antigen-specificity platform. Breadth was defined as the fraction of unique TCRs that were SARS-CoV-2-associated, and depth was defined as the fraction of total T cells that were SARS-CoV-2-associated. Using the MIRA data, every spike-specific TCR was mapped to the spike region that the TCR reacted to and assigned to either a CD4 or a CD8 class. Log10-transformed breadth and depth values were compared by one-way ANOVA with Sidak's multiple comparisons tests. The immuneACCESS repertoire file appears here via TCRdb, limited to in-frame rearrangements. These files lack a portion of the clones; in checked studies, under half of the deficit traces to unresolved V genes, and the cause of the others is not known. V, J and clone size derive from that table, while D and trimming were established from the DNA sequence. The sample table holds about 150,000 clones, of which about 92% were seen once. The leading ten clones occupy 2.3% of the sample.

In regard to this clone: The specificity of this receptor is unknown. Base qualities are not recorded, but no much larger clone differs from it by a single base.

What the study reported, not specific to this receptor: Reportedly, almost half of the unique spike-specific TCRs recognized epitopes lying outside the regions that are mutated in the B.1.351 and B.1.1.7 variants. Because no day 14 peak-response samples were available, repertoires were characterized only after the peak T cell response. Conclusions about previously exposed vaccinees are limited, since just a handful of AZD1222 recipients were seropositive for SARS-CoV-2 at baseline. The 56-69-year group was small, and its depth increase did not reach significance, likely because of low power. The whole spike protein was spanned by vaccine-associated CD4 TCRs, and dominant responses were seen in regions 160-218 and 743-854. Spike-specific TCR breadth and depth rose significantly after two AZD1222 doses compared with day 0 and with MenACWY recipients. Participants were mostly white British and included more females than males, and it was suggested by the authors that clonal diversity may have been underestimated.

The time point label on this specimen signifies: baseline before first vaccination. Vaccinee samples were obtained from the UK trials COV001 and COV002, which included a single-blind randomized controlled phase 2/3 trial of AZD1222 (ChAdOx1 nCoV-19) in healthy adults. For TCRbeta chain sequencing, PBMC samples were collected from trial participants at day 0 and at day 28 after the second dose. The sequence came from an adult in good health. The specimen was peripheral blood, collected on day 0 of AZD1222 vaccination. This receptor chain uses TRBV23-1 and TRBJ1-1; the D gene cannot be named for sure. TRBV23-1 is flagged as an ORF with uncertain function. The DNA sequence reads TGCGCCAGCAGTCGATACGAGTCAGTGAACACTGAAGCTTTCTTT. This translates into CASSRYESVNTEAFF.